This T cell receptor (beta chain) comes out of a study of blood T cell repertoires in COVID-19. At the level of the study: From the United States, Italy and Spain came samples of acute and convalescent COVID-19. From T cells, B-cell-depleted T cells, or PBMCs came the material, which was cDNA or gDNA.

Assay used: immunoSEQ multiplex PCR; TCRdb lists only in-frame clones, some missing. The table has about 480,000 clones, approximately 87% seen once. Researchers sorted participants into cohorts using their self-reported clinical history. All recovered Cohort 3 donors got two negative PCRs, got clearance, or saw symptom resolution. This CDR3 is 15 amino acids long. Germline assignment: CDR1 MNHEY and CDR2 SVGAGI. The V and J ends lost 2 bases and 0 bases respectively, with 8 bases between them. Sequencing was carried out using PBMCs or T cells enriched from blood (not recorded which). V is TRBV6-5 and J is TRBJ1-5; D unresolved. The clonotype was recovered from a middle-aged woman who had recovered from COVID-19. The CDR3 region has the DNA TGTGCCAGCAGTTACGGCCTTAATAGCAATCAGCCCCAGCATTTT. Translating it yields CASSYGLNSNQPQHF.